This TCR beta chain derives from a study of blood T cell repertoires in COVID-19. Overall study: COVID-19 samples, acute and convalescent, were from the United States, Italy and Spain.

The authors' processing: Cell counts per sample came from amplifying reference gene primers. Repertoires were generated with immunoSEQ multiplex PCR, while TCRdb's copy carries only in-frame clones and drops some. D and trimming were read from the DNA, whereas the V and J calls and clone size are those reported in that table. Of approximately 50,000 clones listed, around 80% are singletons. CDR3 size: 11 residues. From germline, CDR1 is MDHEN and CDR2 SYDVKM. V was pared by 4 bases and J by 6 bases, with 6 bases between. V is TRBV28 and J is TRBJ1-2; no definite D call. The clonotype comes from a man aged 70 or older with acute or convalescent COVID-19. The specimen sequenced was peripheral blood. This chain's CDR3 is CASSSHNGYTF. The CDR3, as DNA: TGTGCCAGCAGTTCTCACAATGGCTACACCTTC.